This T cell receptor beta chain was sequenced during a study of T cells in tumors after PD-1 blockade. At the level of the study: Daily vismodegib 150 mg continued in a subset of anti-PD-1-treated patients.

This clone turned up a few times. CDR1 is SQVTM, CDR2 ANQGSEA, per germline. This CDR3 has 16 amino acids. V lost 4 bases, J lost 6 bases, and 15 bases stayed unmatched. Using immunoSEQ multiplex PCR, the repertoire was profiled, and TCRdb retains in-frame clones only, with some absent. The sample gives 61,000 or so clones, around 80% of which show up once; around 15% is in the top ten. The chain joins TRBV29-1 to TRBJ2-4; 7 nucleotides agree with TRBD1. This receptor was obtained from a human donor with basal cell carcinoma. The sequencing used PBMCs, collected before anti-PD-1 treatment. The chain's CDR3 is CSVVHFLGTEGNIQYF. CDR3 coding DNA: TGCAGCGTTGTCCACTTTTTGGGGACAGAAGGAAACATTCAGTACTTC.